The clone carrying this T cell receptor beta chain was recorded at least ten times. One base away lies a much larger clone, so this may be a sequencing read error. The sample comes from a study of metastatic and nonmetastatic thyroid tumors. Turning to the study itself: Peripheral blood and tumor or nodule samples from malignant and benign thyroid patients were compared.

All patients were treatment-naive before thyroid surgery. The CDR3 has 12 residues. CDR1 SEHNR and CDR2 FQNEAQ come from the germline V gene (reference sequence). MiXCR reprocessed the PCR reads for TCRdb. Of around 31,000 clones listed, over 20% are singletons. The sample taken for sequencing was tumor tissue. The chain employs TRBV7-9 and TRBJ2-7, with no clear D. The TCR was taken from a male donor with papillary thyroid cancer or a benign thyroid nodule (not recorded which). Some clones in this sample may be carry-over from other donors' samples. CDR3 DNA: TGTGCCAACAGCTGGATTTTGGGCGTCCAGTACTTC. The encoded protein is CANSWILGVQYF.